The source of this T cell receptor (beta chain) is a study of cytomegalovirus exposure and HLA in healthy donors. The V gene end was trimmed by 5 bases and the J gene end by 0 bases; junction bases not matched to a gene: 10. This CDR3 has 18 amino acids. CDR1 and CDR2 (germline): SGHVS, FQNEAQ. The study, taken as a whole, reports: Indistinguishable V segments, including TRBV6-2 and TRBV6-3, were excluded. Donors belonging to an Asian-associated ancestry cluster reportedly showed fewer N-insertions in productive TCRs than the 666-donor mean, according to what a later analysis found. For cytomegalovirus status, the classifier reportedly gave diagnoses with high specificity and sensitivity. In a later analysis, across HLA loci, associated TCR counts were highest for DRB1, lowest for HLA-C.

Regarding this clone: What it binds is unknown.

A multiplex PCR was run with 60 Vbeta primers and 13 Jbeta primers. Sequencing was performed with immunoSEQ multiplex PCR; in TCRdb, only in-frame clones are kept and a portion is missing. Of 130,000 or so clones in the sample, around 80% were seen once. The source material was PBMCs. The chain uses TRBV7-8 and TRBJ2-1; 10 bases line up with TRBD2. The clonotype originates from a man between 25 and 39 years old in good health and CMV-seronegative. CDR3: CASSPALAGSRSYNEQFF. In DNA, the CDR3 is TGTGCCAGCAGCCCGGCACTAGCGGGGTCCCGCTCCTACAATGAGCAGTTCTTC. The full variable domain, completed using reference TRBV7-8 and TRBJ2-1, is GAGVSQSPRYKVAKRGQDVALRCDPISGHVSLFWYQQALGQGPEFLTYFQNEAQLDKSGLPSDRFFAERPEGSVSTLKIQRTQQEDSAVYLCASSPALAGSRSYNEQFFGPGTRLTVL.